This section outlines one T cell receptor beta chain sequence together with its context. Its antigen is not known. The data were taken from a study of PD-1 blockade in classical Hodgkin lymphoma. Relapse after autologous stem cell transplantation occurred in every patient, and brentuximab vedotin exposure varied. Sequenced by immunoSEQ multiplex PCR; TCRdb stores in-frame clones only, minus some. The repertoire includes 95,000 to 120,000 clones, about 88% of them detected once, and roughly 21% sits in the top ten. Study-level results: Newly diagnosed patients reportedly had lower baseline TCR diversity than healthy donors. No one has yet defined what causes the repertoire differences, which may be disease activity or prior therapy. It was CD4+ TCR diversity, not CD8+, that rose significantly by C4D1. When nivolumab was started under 1 year after ASCT, patients were excluded.

This CDR3 spans 14 amino acids. Germline CDR1 and CDR2: MNHNS and SASEGT. V was shortened by 7 bases and J by 0 bases, with 9 bases between the two germline ends. This rearrangement joins TRBV6-1 to TRBJ1-4; D gene unclear. The TCR was taken from a human donor with classical Hodgkin lymphoma. The sample consisted of peripheral blood mononuclear cells (PBMCs), taken before the second cycle of nivolumab. CDR3: CASTGETTNEKLFF. The CDR3 DNA reads TGTGCCAGCACCGGAGAAACAACTAATGAAAAACTGTTTTTT.